The 30 T cell receptor beta chains in this list originate from one sample, sequenced in a study of blood T cell repertoires in COVID-19. Method: immunoSEQ multiplex PCR; TCRdb's copy keeps in-frame clones and lacks some. The sample holds approximately 11,000 clones, roughly 83% seen once. The sequenced sample consisted of peripheral blood. Receptors were obtained from a human donor in a cohort sampled during active COVID-19.

The rearrangement uses TRBV19 and TRBJ2-2; a weak D match, TRBD1 (5 bases). V lost 4 bases to trimming and J lost 6 bases, with 9 bases between them. This CDR3 spans 13 amino acids. Germline CDR1 and CDR2: LNHDA and SQIVND (reference sequence). CDR3 DNA: TGTGCCAGTAGTACAGGGTTCCCCGGGGAGCTGTTTTTT. Its protein is CASSTGFPGELFF. Full variable domain (rest looked up from reference TRBV19 and TRBJ2-2): DGGITQSPKYLFRKEGQNVTLSCEQNLNHDAMYWYRQDPGQGLRLIYYSQIVNDFQKGDIAEGYSVSREKKESFPLTVTSAQKNPTAFYLCASSTGFPGELFFGEGSRLTVL.

In its sample, this clone was seen a few times. The chain has TRBV6-6 and TRBJ1-1, with D possibly TRBD1 on 5 matching bases. The germline V gene has CDR1 MNHNY and CDR2 SVGAGI (reference sequence). Trimming took 4 bases from V and 5 from J, leaving 11 bases between them. The CDR3 sequence is 13 residues long. As DNA, the CDR3 is TGTGCCAGCAGTTCTTCAGGGAGGACTGAAGCTTTCTTT. Its translation: CASSSSGRTEAFF.

The chain uses TRBV28 and TRBJ2-2; TRBD2 is a possible D gene (6 bases). Trimming removed 3 bases at V and 0 bases at J, with 8 bases between. The length of the CDR3 is 15 residues. The V gene's germline CDR1 is MDHEN and CDR2 SYDVKM. This CDR3 reads CASSFGGSNTGELFF. The CDR3 DNA sequence: TGTGCCAGCAGTTTCGGGGGTTCGAACACCGGGGAGCTGTTTTTT.

This clone was picked up one time. The chain employs TRBV27 and TRBJ2-7, with 10 bases that match TRBD1. This CDR3 spans 17 amino acids. Germline values: CDR1 MNHEY, CDR2 SMNVEV (reference sequence). With 8 bases clipped from V and 3 bases from J, the junction kept 16 bases outside the gene matches. As DNA, the CDR3 is TGTGCCAGCGGCAGAAAAGGGTTAGGGACAGGGGTCTACGAGCAGTACTTC. It is translated as CASGRKGLGTGVYEQYF.

The V and J genes are TRBV10-3 and TRBJ2-2, with 8 nucleotides matching TRBD1. This CDR3 region has 16 residues. Germline trimming cut 6 bases from V and 4 bases from J; bases unmatched to any gene: 10. The germline V gene has CDR1 ENHRY and CDR2 SYGVKD. CDR3: CAIREGQGGTTGELFF. The CDR3, as DNA: TGTGCCATCAGGGAAGGACAGGGTGGCACCACCGGGGAGCTGTTTTTT.

This chain uses TRBV28 with TRBJ1-2, with TRBD1 matching over 8 bases. The trim removed 3 bases at V and 4 bases at J, leaving 7 bases unmatched. CDR1 is MDHEN, CDR2 SYDVKM, per germline. This CDR3 spans 15 amino acids. CDR3 nucleotide sequence: TGTGCCAGCAGTTTCGCAGGGGGCTCAGGCTATGGCTACACCTTC. This translates into CASSFAGGSGYGYTF.

This chain connects TRBV10-3 to TRBJ2-5; possibly TRBD1 for D (5 bases). CDR3 length: 12 amino acids. Trimming shortened V by 5 bases and J by 6 bases, and 10 bases separated the two germline ends. CDR1 and CDR2 from the germline V gene are ENHRY and SYGVKD. The CDR3 sequence is CAISRQSKTQYF. The CDR3 DNA reads TGTGCCATCAGTCGACAGAGCAAGACCCAGTACTTC.

The genes are TRBV29-1 and TRBJ2-7; 9 bases agree with TRBD1. Germline assignment: CDR1 SQVTM and CDR2 ANQGSEA. V shed 6 bases and J 9 bases; nucleotides not matched to a gene: 15. The CDR3 has 14 amino acids. Here the CDR3 DNA reads TGCAGCGTACGGACCGGGACAGGGATCTCTGGGCAGTACTTC. It codes for CSVRTGTGISGQYF.

The genes are TRBV2 and TRBJ2-2, with TRBD2 matching over 12 bases. V gave up 3 bases and J gave up 1 base; unmatched junction bases: 0. From germline, CDR1 is SNHLY and CDR2 FYNNEI. This CDR3 region has 16 residues. The CDR3 region has the DNA TGTGCCAGCAGTGAGACTAGCGGGAGGAACACCGGGGAGCTGTTTTTT. This codes for CASSETSGRNTGELFF.

V is TRBV29-1 and J is TRBJ2-5; D is undetermined. CDR3 length: 10 amino acids. Germline CDR1 reads SQVTM; CDR2 reads ANQGSEA. V was clipped by 5 bases and J by 5 bases, with 6 bases between them. CDR3 coding DNA: TGCAGCGTTTCTGAGGAGACCCAGTACTTC. Its translation is CSVSEETQYF.

CDR3 nucleotide sequence: TGTGCCTGGAGTAACCCACCTAGGCTTAGCGCTACCTACGAGCAGTACTTC. Its translation is CAWSNPPRLSATYEQYF. The V gene is TRBV30, the J gene TRBJ2-7; perhaps TRBD2 as D (5 bases). The CDR3 covers 17 residues. Germline CDR1 GTSNPN, CDR2 SVGIG (reference sequence). V shed 2 bases and J shed 2 bases, with 22 bases lying between them.

This chain connects TRBV7-2 to TRBJ1-4, with unresolved D. V lost 3 bases and J lost 4, with 9 bases in between. The germline V gene has CDR1 SGHTA and CDR2 FQGNSA. The CDR3 is made up of 14 amino acids. Here the CDR3 reads CASSFRGYNEKLFF. The DNA for the CDR3 is TGTGCCAGCAGCTTCCGAGGCTATAATGAAAAACTGTTTTTT.

This chain links TRBV20-1 with TRBJ2-5; D gene unclear. CDR1 is DFQATT, CDR2 SNEGSKA, per germline (reference sequence). The V end lost 3 bases, the J end lost 2 bases, and 4 bases lay between the germline ends. The length of the CDR3 is 11 residues. CDR3 region: CSARTQETQYF. The CDR3 DNA follows: TGCAGTGCTAGGACTCAAGAGACCCAGTACTTC.

This clone is medium-sized within its sample. V and J are TRBV6-1 and TRBJ2-1; 7 positions agree with TRBD2. The V and J ends lost 0 bases and 4 bases, in that order; junction bases with no gene match: 0. The CDR3 totals 14 residues. Germline values: CDR1 MNHNS, CDR2 SASEGT. Here the CDR3 DNA reads TGTGCCAGCAGTGAAGCGGGAGGGTACAATGAGCAGTTCTTC. Translation gives CASSEAGGYNEQFF.

J is TRBJ1-2 and V is TRBV5-6; weak D call: TRBD1 (5 bases). V shed 7 bases and J shed 2 bases, with 15 bases lying between them. This CDR3 spans 14 amino acids. Per the germline V gene, CDR1 is SGHDT and CDR2 is YYEEEE. CDR3 DNA sequence: TGTGCCAGCTGCCAGTGGGGCCGGAACTATGGCTACACCTTC. Translated, it gives CASCQWGRNYGYTF.

Here the CDR3 reads CASYPGQGEWYTF. The CDR3 nucleotides read TGTGCCAGCTACCCGGGACAGGGAGAATGGTACACCTTC. The chain carries TRBV10-3 and TRBJ1-2; 9 nucleotides match TRBD1. The CDR3 extends over 13 amino acids. Losses at the gene ends were 10 bases for V and 11 bases for J; bases not matched to a gene: 14. Per the germline V gene, CDR1 is ENHRY and CDR2 is SYGVKD.

This clone is a singleton in its sample. This rearrangement joins TRBV5-1 to TRBJ1-2; D is unclear. Germline CDR1 is SGHRS and CDR2 is YFSETQ. The germline V and J ends were trimmed by 0 bases and 4 bases, with 13 bases remaining between them. CDR3 size: 15 residues. DNA of the CDR3: TGCGCCAGCAGCTTGGATCCAGATAAGCGCTATGGCTACACCTTC. This translates into CASSLDPDKRYGYTF.

This chain uses TRBV3-1 (or the pseudogene TRBV3-2) with TRBJ1-2, with D perhaps TRBD1 (5 bases). Trimming took off 2 bases at V and 3 bases at J, with 16 bases between the two ends. This CDR3 is 16 amino acids long. The V gene's germline CDR1 is LGHDT and CDR2 YNNKEL (reference sequence). Written as DNA, the CDR3 is TGTGCCAGCAGCCAACGTAACGCCGACAGACACTATGGCTACACCTTC. Protein product: CASSQRNADRHYGYTF.

V and J are TRBV24-1 and TRBJ2-2, with 7 bases aligning to TRBD1. This CDR3 is built from 16 residues. Trimming removed 3 bases from V and 1 base from J; junction bases left unmatched: 4. CDR1 KGHDR and CDR2 SFDVKD come from the germline V gene. The CDR3 is CATSDPRQGNTGELFF. CDR3 nucleotide sequence: TGTGCCACCAGTGATCCACGACAGGGGAACACCGGGGAGCTGTTTTTT.

The rearrangement uses TRBV5-6 and TRBJ2-2; no clear D. CDR1 and CDR2 from the germline V gene are SGHDT and YYEEEE. This CDR3 has 14 residues. V lost 0 bases and J lost 8, with 11 bases in between. CDR3 DNA: TGTGCCAGCAGCTTGGTGCCTAGAGGAGGGGAGCTGTTTTTT. As protein: CASSLVPRGGELFF.

The chain links TRBV29-1 to TRBJ1-2, with D hard to call. Trimming took off 2 bases at V and 2 bases at J, with 6 bases between the two ends. Germline V CDR1 and CDR2: SQVTM, ANQGSEA. This CDR3 is built from 12 residues. This chain's CDR3 is CSVERSNYGYTF. The DNA for the CDR3 is TGCAGCGTTGAACGGTCGAACTATGGCTACACCTTC.

The V call is TRBV15, the J call TRBJ2-5, with TRBD2 matching 9 bases. Germline CDR1 LNHNV, CDR2 YYDKDF (reference sequence). Trimming cost V 3 bases and J 2 bases; bases outside gene matches: 7. This CDR3 has 16 residues. CDR3 amino acids: CATSRGETSGQETQYF. In DNA, the CDR3 is TGTGCCACCAGCAGGGGTGAGACTAGCGGACAAGAGACCCAGTACTTC.

This clone was seen once. In DNA form, the CDR3 reads TGTGCCAGCTCACCTCCGACTAGCGGGAGAGCCGAGCAGTACTTC. Protein sequence: CASSPPTSGRAEQYF. V gene TRBV18 combines with J gene TRBJ2-7, with 12 bases fitting TRBD2. Trimming removed 3 bases from V and 6 bases from J; junction bases left unmatched: 6. CDR3 length: 15 amino acids. Germline V gives CDR1 KGHSH, CDR2 LQKENI.

The V and J genes are TRBV3-1 (or the pseudogene TRBV3-2) and TRBJ2-1; 7 bases line up with TRBD1. The CDR3 is 12 residues long. Losses at the gene ends were 6 bases for V and 7 bases for J; bases not matched to a gene: 3. CDR1 is LGHDT, CDR2 YNNKEL, per germline (reference sequence). The CDR3 loop is CASRRQGNEQFF. The DNA for the CDR3 is TGTGCCAGCAGGCGACAGGGAAATGAGCAGTTCTTC.

The rearrangement joins TRBV12-3 or TRBV12-4 to TRBJ2-1; D possibly corresponds to TRBD1 (5 bases). Trimming left V 5 bases short and J 7 bases short, with 12 bases between. This CDR3 spans 13 amino acids. The CDR3 loop is CASSTREMNEQFF. CDR3 DNA sequence: TGTGCCAGCAGTACCAGGGAAATGAATGAGCAGTTCTTC.

The gene calls are TRBV10-2 and TRBJ2-7; D is possibly TRBD1 (5 bases). Trimming took off 0 bases at V and 3 bases at J, with 9 bases between the two ends. The CDR3 is made up of 14 amino acids. CDR1 WSHSY and CDR2 SAAADI come from the germline V gene. The CDR3 region is CASSESVTGYEQYF. In DNA, the CDR3 is TGCGCCAGCAGTGAGTCTGTAACAGGCTACGAGCAGTACTTC.

The V call is TRBV28, the J call TRBJ1-3; D is unresolved. The V gene's germline CDR1 is MDHEN and CDR2 SYDVKM. The CDR3 is 14 residues long. V lost 3 bases to trimming and J lost 0 bases, with 6 bases between them. The CDR3: CASSFSGSGNTIYF. For the CDR3, the DNA is TGTGCCAGCAGTTTTTCGGGCTCTGGAAACACCATATATTTT.

This chain uses TRBV28 with TRBJ2-1, with D maybe TRBD1 (5 bases). The V gene's germline CDR1 is MDHEN and CDR2 SYDVKM. Trimming took off 5 bases at V and 7 bases at J, with 15 bases between the two ends. CDR3 length: 14 amino acids. The CDR3 region is CASSPMSGMNEQFF. For the CDR3, the DNA is TGTGCCAGCAGTCCCATGTCAGGGATGAATGAGCAGTTCTTC.

Only one count was recorded for this clone. J is TRBJ2-1 and V is TRBV7-2; 7 nucleotides agree with TRBD2. CDR3 size: 19 residues. Germline-derived CDR1 and CDR2 are SGHTA and FQGNSA. The junction had 20 bases not matched to a gene; V was cut back by 1 base and J by 8 bases. The CDR3, as DNA: TGTGCCAGCAGCTTAGTTGGGTTCGGCGGGAGTTTACCAATGGATGAGCAGTTCTTC. Translated: CASSLVGFGGSLPMDEQFF.

The CDR3 spells CASSQGGSFTDTQYF. The CDR3 DNA follows: TGTGCCAGCAGCCAAGGAGGCAGCTTCACAGATACGCAGTATTTT. The chain uses TRBV14 and TRBJ2-3, with D unresolved. V was clipped by 1 base and J by 2 bases, with 10 bases between them. The CDR3 covers 15 residues. Germline V gene sequence: CDR1 SGHDN, CDR2 FVKESK.